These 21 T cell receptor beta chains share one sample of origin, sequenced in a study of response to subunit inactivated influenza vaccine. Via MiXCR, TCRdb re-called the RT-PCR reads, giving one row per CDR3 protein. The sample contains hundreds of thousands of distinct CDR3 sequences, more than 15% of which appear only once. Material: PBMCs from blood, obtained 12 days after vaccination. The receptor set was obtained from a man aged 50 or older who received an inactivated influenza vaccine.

The CDR3 protein is CATSRAGTSGTYEQYF. For the CDR3, the DNA is TGTGCCACCAGCAGAGCCGGGACTAGCGGAACCTACGAGCAGTACTTC. This rearrangement joins TRBV15 to TRBJ2-7, with 11 nucleotides matching TRBD2. Germline V gene sequence: CDR1 LNHNV, CDR2 YYDKDF (reference sequence). The ends lost 1 base at V and 2 bases at J; junction bases unmatched: 4. The CDR3 length is 16 residues. Full variable domain (remainder filled in from reference TRBV15 and TRBJ2-7): DAMVIQNPRYQVTQFGKPVTLSCSQTLNHNVMYWYQQKSSQAPKLLFHYYDKDFNNEADTPDNFQSRRPNTSFCFLDIRSPGLGDTAMYLCATSRAGTSGTYEQYFGPGTRLTVT.

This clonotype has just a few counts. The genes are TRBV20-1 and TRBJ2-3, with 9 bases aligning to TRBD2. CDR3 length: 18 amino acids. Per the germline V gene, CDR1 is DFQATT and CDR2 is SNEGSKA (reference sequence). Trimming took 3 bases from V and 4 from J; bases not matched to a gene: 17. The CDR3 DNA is TGCAGTGCTAGCAGTTCCTTGGTTCGCGGGGGGGGTTCAGATACGCAGTATTTT. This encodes CSASSSLVRGGGSDTQYF.

Here the CDR3 reads CASSYRANTGELFF. CDR3 nucleotide sequence: TGTGCCAGCAGTTACAGGGCAAACACCGGGGAGCTGTTTTTT. V and J are TRBV6-5 and TRBJ2-2; no clear D gene. This CDR3 is 14 amino acids long. The V end was cut by 2 bases, the J end by 2 bases, with 6 bases between. CDR1 and CDR2 (germline): MNHEY, SVGAGI.

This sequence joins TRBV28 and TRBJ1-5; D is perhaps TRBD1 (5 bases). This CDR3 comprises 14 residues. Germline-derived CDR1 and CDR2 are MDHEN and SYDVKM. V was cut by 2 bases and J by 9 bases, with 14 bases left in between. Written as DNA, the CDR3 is TGTGCCAGCAGTTTAACGGGGGTGTCACCGCCCCAGCATTTT. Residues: CASSLTGVSPPQHF.

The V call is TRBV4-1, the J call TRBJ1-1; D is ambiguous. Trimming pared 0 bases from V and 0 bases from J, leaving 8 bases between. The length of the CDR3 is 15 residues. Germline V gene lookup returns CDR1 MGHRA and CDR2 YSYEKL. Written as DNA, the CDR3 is TGCGCCAGCAGCCAAGAACCGGGATTGAACACTGAAGCTTTCTTT. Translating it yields CASSQEPGLNTEAFF.

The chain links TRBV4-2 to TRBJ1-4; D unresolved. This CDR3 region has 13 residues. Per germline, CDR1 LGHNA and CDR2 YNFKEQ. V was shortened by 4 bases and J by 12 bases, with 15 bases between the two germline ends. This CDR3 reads CASSPPGMVELFF. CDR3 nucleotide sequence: TGTGCCAGCAGCCCACCGGGAATGGTGGAACTGTTTTTT.

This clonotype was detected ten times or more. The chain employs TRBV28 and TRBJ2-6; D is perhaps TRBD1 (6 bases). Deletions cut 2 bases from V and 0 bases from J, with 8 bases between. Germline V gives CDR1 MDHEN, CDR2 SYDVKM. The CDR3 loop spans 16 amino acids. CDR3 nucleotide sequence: TGTGCCAGCAGTTTAGACAGGCGCTCTGGGGCCAACGTCCTGACTTTC. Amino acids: CASSLDRRSGANVLTF.

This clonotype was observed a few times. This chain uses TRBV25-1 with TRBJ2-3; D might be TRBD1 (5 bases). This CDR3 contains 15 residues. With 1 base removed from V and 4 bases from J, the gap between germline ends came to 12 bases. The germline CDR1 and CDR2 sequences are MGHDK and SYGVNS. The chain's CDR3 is CASSESLGRPDTQYF. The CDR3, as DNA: TGTGCCAGCAGTGAATCATTGGGGCGCCCAGATACGCAGTATTTT.

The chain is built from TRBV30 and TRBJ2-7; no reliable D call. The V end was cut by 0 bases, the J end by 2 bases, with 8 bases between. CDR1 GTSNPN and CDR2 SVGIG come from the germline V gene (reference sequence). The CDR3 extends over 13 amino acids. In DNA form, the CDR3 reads TGTGCCTGGAGTGTACAAGTGGCCTACGAGCAGTACTTC. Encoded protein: CAWSVQVAYEQYF. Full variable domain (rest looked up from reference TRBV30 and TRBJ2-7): SQTIHQWPATLVQPVGSPLSLECTVEGTSNPNLYWYRQAAGRGLQLLFYSVGIGQISSEVPQNLSASRPQDRQFILSSKKLLLSDSGFYLCAWSVQVAYEQYFGPGTRLTVT.

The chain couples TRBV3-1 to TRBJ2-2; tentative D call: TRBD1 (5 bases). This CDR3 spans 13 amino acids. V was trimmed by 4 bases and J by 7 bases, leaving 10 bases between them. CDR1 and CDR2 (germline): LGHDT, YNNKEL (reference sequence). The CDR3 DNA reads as TGTGCCAGCAGCCCATCCACAGGCGGGGAGCTGTTTTTT. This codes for CASSPSTGGELFF.

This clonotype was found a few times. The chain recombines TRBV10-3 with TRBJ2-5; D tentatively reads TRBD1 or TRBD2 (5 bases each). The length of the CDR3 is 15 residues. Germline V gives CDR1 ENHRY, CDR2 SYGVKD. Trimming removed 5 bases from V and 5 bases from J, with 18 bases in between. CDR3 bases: TGTGCCATCAGTAGGGGACGTAACTCGGGGGAGACCCAGTACTTC. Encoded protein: CAISRGRNSGETQYF.

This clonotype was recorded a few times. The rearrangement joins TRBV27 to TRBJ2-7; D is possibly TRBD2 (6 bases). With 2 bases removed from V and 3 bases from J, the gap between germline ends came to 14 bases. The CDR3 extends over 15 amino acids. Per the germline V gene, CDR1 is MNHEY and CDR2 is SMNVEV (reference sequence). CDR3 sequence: CASSLGTQLYYEQYF. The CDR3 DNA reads TGTGCCAGCAGTTTAGGGACTCAACTGTACTACGAGCAGTACTTC.

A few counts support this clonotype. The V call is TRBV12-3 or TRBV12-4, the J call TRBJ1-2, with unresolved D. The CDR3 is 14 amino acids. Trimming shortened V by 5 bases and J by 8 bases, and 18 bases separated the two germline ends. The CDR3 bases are TGTGCCAGCAGTCGAATGAAGTGGACGGGAGGCTACACCTTC. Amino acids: CASSRMKWTGGYTF.

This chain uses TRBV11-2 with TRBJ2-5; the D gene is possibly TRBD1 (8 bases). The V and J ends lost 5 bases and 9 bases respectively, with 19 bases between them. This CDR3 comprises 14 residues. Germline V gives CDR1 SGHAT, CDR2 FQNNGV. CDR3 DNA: TGTGCCAGCAGCATGACAGGGGAGGGGTTGTCCCAGTACTTC. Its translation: CASSMTGEGLSQYF. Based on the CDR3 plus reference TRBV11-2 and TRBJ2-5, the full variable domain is EAGVAQSPRYKIIEKRQSVAFWCNPISGHATLYWYQQILGQGPKLLIQFQNNGVVDDSQLPKDRFSAERLKGVDSTLKIQPAKLEDSAVYLCASSMTGEGLSQYFGPGTRLLVL.

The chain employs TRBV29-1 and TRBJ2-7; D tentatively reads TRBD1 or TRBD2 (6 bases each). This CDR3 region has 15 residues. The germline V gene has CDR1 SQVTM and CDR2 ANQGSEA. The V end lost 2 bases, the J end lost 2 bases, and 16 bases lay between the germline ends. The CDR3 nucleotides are TGCAGCGTTGAACCCGGCGGGGACACCGCCTACGAGCAGTACTTC. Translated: CSVEPGGDTAYEQYF.

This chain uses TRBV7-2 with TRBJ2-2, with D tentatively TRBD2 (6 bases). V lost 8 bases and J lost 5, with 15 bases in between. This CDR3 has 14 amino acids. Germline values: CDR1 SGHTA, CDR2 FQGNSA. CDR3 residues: CASGGTGRTGELFF. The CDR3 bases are TGTGCCAGCGGCGGGACGGGGCGTACCGGGGAGCTGTTTTTT.

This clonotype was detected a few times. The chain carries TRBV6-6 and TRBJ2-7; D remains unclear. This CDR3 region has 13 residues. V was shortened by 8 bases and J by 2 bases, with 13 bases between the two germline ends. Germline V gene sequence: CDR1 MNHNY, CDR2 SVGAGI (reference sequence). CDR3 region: CASGVVMAYEQYF. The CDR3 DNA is TGTGCCAGCGGGGTAGTGATGGCCTACGAGCAGTACTTC.

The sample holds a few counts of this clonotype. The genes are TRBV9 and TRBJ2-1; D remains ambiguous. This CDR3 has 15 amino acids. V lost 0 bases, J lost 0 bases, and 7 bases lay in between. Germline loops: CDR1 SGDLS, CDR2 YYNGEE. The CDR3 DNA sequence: TGTGCCAGCAGCGTAGTTCCTTCCTCCTACAATGAGCAGTTCTTC. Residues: CASSVVPSSYNEQFF.

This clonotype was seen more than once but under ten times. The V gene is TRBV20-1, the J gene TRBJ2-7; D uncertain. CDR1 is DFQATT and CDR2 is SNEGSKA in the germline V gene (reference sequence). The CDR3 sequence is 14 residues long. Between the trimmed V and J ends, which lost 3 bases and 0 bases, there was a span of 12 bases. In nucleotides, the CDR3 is TGCAGTGCTAGTGAGAGCCTAAGCTCCTACGAGCAGTACTTC. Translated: CSASESLSSYEQYF.

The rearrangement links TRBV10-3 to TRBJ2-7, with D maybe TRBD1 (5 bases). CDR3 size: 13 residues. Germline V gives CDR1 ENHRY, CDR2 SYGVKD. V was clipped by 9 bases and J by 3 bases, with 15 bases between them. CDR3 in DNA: TGTGCCATTCGGCAGGGAAAGGGCTACGAGCAGTACTTC. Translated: CAIRQGKGYEQYF.

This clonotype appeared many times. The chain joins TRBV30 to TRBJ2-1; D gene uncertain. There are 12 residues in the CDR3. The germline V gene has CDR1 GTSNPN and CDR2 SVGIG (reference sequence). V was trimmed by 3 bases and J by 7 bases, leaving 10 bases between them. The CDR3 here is CAWRGFVNEQFF. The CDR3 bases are TGTGCCTGGAGAGGCTTTGTTAATGAGCAGTTCTTC.